These T cell receptor beta chains were read from a single sample in a study of CXCR3-negative and CXCR3-positive naive CD8 T cells. Following a re-call of the 5' RACE reads, TCRdb has one entry per CDR3 protein and lacks DNA. Its listing shows roughly 60,000 distinct CDR3 sequences. The sample was naive CXCR3+ CD8+ T cells from blood. The receptors were sampled from a human donor in good health. Some clones in this sample may be carry-over from other donors' samples. Each CDR3 is given with its conserved first and last residue.

TRBV7-6	12	TRBJ1-6	CASSLASSPLHF
TRBV9	14	TRBJ2-7	CASSVGGRTYEQYF
TRBV28	13	TRBJ2-7	CASSPWGAYEQYF
TRBV20-1	16	TRBJ1-5	CSARKTQGYRNQPQHF
TRBV11-2	15	TRBJ2-3	CASSPEAVEADTQYF
TRBV12-3/TRBV12-4	15	TRBJ2-3	CASSAVAGGTDTQYF
TRBV6-5	13	TRBJ2-7	CASSYGLSYEQYF
TRBV29-1	13	TRBJ2-7	CSVVPSSTGEQYF
TRBV7-9	17	TRBJ2-1	CASSPTDRGRPYNEQFF
TRBV7-9	15	TRBJ1-1	CASSLAGYGDTEAFF
TRBV11-2	16	TRBJ2-6	CASSLAGGEGANVLTF
TRBV2	16	TRBJ2-7	CASSELADPFTYEQYF
TRBV7-2	14	TRBJ2-7	CASSLDRGSYEQYF
TRBV4-3	17	TRBJ2-3	CASSHGVSPDGTDTQYF
TRBV2	12	TRBJ2-1	CASSEGGNEQFF
TRBV27	15	TRBJ1-1	CASSFAPVGHGEAFF
TRBV9	15	TRBJ2-3	CASSVQIAWTDTQYF
TRBV29-1	13	TRBJ2-7	CSVVQGVSYEQYF
TRBV7-2	15	TRBJ2-3	CASSLTWIETDTQYF
TRBV13	15	TRBJ2-7	CASSLEPGQINEQYF
TRBV6-2/TRBV6-3	15	TRBJ2-3	CASRISGHHTNTQYF
TRBV18	15	TRBJ2-1	CASSPIRGLSGEQFF
TRBV6-2/TRBV6-3	14	TRBJ1-5	CASTNWESNQPQHF
TRBV29-1	14	TRBJ2-1	CSVHRESSYNEQFF
TRBV20-1	14	TRBJ1-4	CSAPEGLVNEKLFF
TRBV6-2/TRBV6-3	15	TRBJ2-7	CASLGQALTGYEQYF
TRBV7-9	14	TRBJ2-5	CASSSLDRDETQYF
TRBV2	15	TRBJ2-5	CASSRTSGLQETQYF
TRBV7-2	14	TRBJ1-4	CARSLAGGSEKLFF
TRBV27	14	TRBJ2-7	CASSLSGTAYEQYF
TRBV29-1	17	TRBJ2-7	CSVAGASGGQGSYEQYF
TRBV7-2	13	TRBJ2-3	CASSPWPADTQYF
TRBV29-1	18	TRBJ2-1	CSVEGFSGRQDSYNEQFF
TRBV5-1	15	TRBJ2-7	CASSTPDRGRHEQYF
TRBV3-1	15	TRBJ2-6	CASSQDQGGANVLTF
TRBV4-3	15	TRBJ1-1	CASSQGLGMNTEAFF
TRBV12-3/TRBV12-4	13	TRBJ1-6	CASSRDRVTPLHF
TRBV11-2	15	TRBJ1-1	CASSLPRGVDTEAFF
TRBV4-3	14	TRBJ2-7	CASSTWTDHYEQYF
TRBV12-3/TRBV12-4	14	TRBJ1-5	CASSAQGGGQPQHF
TRBV4-1	16	TRBJ2-1	CASSQDRQGWYNEQFF
TRBV28	15	TRBJ2-5	CASSSSGLEPETQYF
TRBV12-3/TRBV12-4	13	TRBJ2-7	CASSLGGSHEQYF
TRBV12-3/TRBV12-4	15	TRBJ1-1	CASSPTGPRGTEAFF
TRBV7-3	15	TRBJ2-7	CASSLVAGSSYEQYF
TRBV7-2	13	TRBJ1-2	CASSLGQGYGYTF